The sequence of this T cell receptor beta chain was determined in a study of blood T cell repertoires in COVID-19. For the study at large: Samples taken during acute and convalescent COVID-19 were collected in the United States, Italy and Spain. T cells, B-cell-depleted T cells, or PBMCs provided the cDNA or gDNA that served as material.

The CDR3 consists of 13 residues. Losses at the gene ends were 4 bases for V and 4 bases for J; bases not matched to a gene: 3. Per the original data handling: By means of reference gene primer amplification, nucleated cell counts were estimated. Using immunoSEQ multiplex PCR, the repertoire was profiled, and TCRdb retains in-frame clones only, with some absent. V and J calls and clone size come straight from that table; D and trimming were deduced from the DNA. The data hold 95,000 to 100,000 clones, with roughly 85% observed a single time. Sequenced input: peripheral blood. The TCR sequence derives from a woman between 65 and 79 years old with active or convalescent COVID-19. The V gene is TRBV6-7, the J gene TRBJ2-7, with 8 bases aligning to TRBD1. TRBV6-7 carries the ORF label, with uncertain function. The CDR3: CASSCGQGYEQYF. DNA of the CDR3: TGTGCCAGCAGTTGTGGACAGGGTTACGAGCAGTACTTC.